This TCR beta chain was captured in a study of blood T cell repertoires in COVID-19. The wider study: Researchers got acute and convalescent COVID-19 samples from the United States, Italy and Spain. In each case, the material was cDNA or gDNA derived from T cells, B-cell-depleted T cells, or PBMCs.

The CDR3 contains 18 residues. V gave up 5 bases and J gave up 2 bases; unmatched junction bases: 9. Germline V gene sequence: CDR1 MNHNY, CDR2 SVGAGI (reference sequence). Using immunoSEQ multiplex PCR, the repertoire was profiled, and TCRdb retains in-frame clones only, with some absent. The repertoire holds fewer than 250,000 clones, with 75% to 85% as singletons. Sample: peripheral blood. This clonotype was sampled from a man between 60 and 75 years old with acute or convalescent COVID-19. This chain connects TRBV6-6 to TRBJ2-1; 13 bases map to TRBD2. The CDR3: CASSPPGLAGSPYNEQFF. As DNA, the CDR3 is TGTGCCAGCAGTCCTCCGGGACTAGCGGGAAGTCCCTACAATGAGCAGTTCTTC.